Listed below are T cell receptor beta chains from one sample, sequenced in a study of cytomegalovirus exposure and HLA in healthy donors. Repertoires were generated with immunoSEQ multiplex PCR, while TCRdb's copy carries only in-frame clones and drops some. This table holds about 180,000 clones, around 82% found once. The specimen was PBMCs. These receptors were collected from a woman aged 30 to 39 in good health and CMV-seropositive. Both conserved end residues are part of each CDR3. A D gene is named only where the DNA matches it firmly. Some rows mark clone size as missing; the rest say once, few, many or name a class of expanded clone.

TRBD1 | TRBJ1-3 | TRBV4-1 | . | TGCGCCAGCAGTTCCATGCGGGACAGGATCTCTGGAAACACCATATATTTT | CASSSMRDRISGNTIYF
TRBD1 | TRBJ1-2 | TRBV6-1 | . | TGTGCCAGCAGTGAAGCGTCGGACAGGGGGCAGGACTATGGCTACACCTTC | CASSEASDRGQDYGYTF
. | TRBJ1-3 | TRBV11-2 | . | TGTGCCAGCAGAATGAGCTCTGGAAACACCATATATTTT | CASRMSSGNTIYF
. | TRBJ2-1 | TRBV5-1 | . | TGCGCCAGCAGCCTACTCAGGGGCAATGAGCAGTTCTTC | CASSLLRGNEQFF
TRBD1 | TRBJ1-5 | TRBV7-2 | . | TGTGCCAGCAGCTTAGCCGGGACAGAGTCTTTCAGCCAGCCCCAGCATTTT | CASSLAGTESFSQPQHF
. | TRBJ1-6 | TRBV2 | once | TGTGCCAGCAGTGAAGTAGGCAGGGTTAATTCACCCCTCCACTTT | CASSEVGRVNSPLHF
TRBD2 | TRBJ2-7 | TRBV4-1 | . | TGCGCCAGCAGCCAAGATCCTAGCGGGGTGCACTACGAGCAGTACTTC | CASSQDPSGVHYEQYF
TRBD1 | TRBJ2-7 | TRBV13 | . | TGTGCCAGCAAAACACAGGGGGCGGACTCCTACGAGCAGTACTTC | CASKTQGADSYEQYF
TRBD2 | TRBJ2-7 | TRBV9 | . | TGTGCCAGCAGCGTAGTGGCTAGCGGTGCCTACGAGCAGTACTTC | CASSVVASGAYEQYF
TRBD1 | TRBJ2-7 | TRBV10-3 | . | TGTGCCATCACCGAGACCGGGACAGGGGATGACGAGCAGTACTTC | CAITETGTGDDEQYF
TRBD2 | TRBJ2-7 | TRBV28 | . | TGTGCCAGCAGTCCTCCCGGGACTAGCGGGGTCTACGAGCAGTACTTC | CASSPPGTSGVYEQYF
TRBD1 | TRBJ2-1 | TRBV4-1 | . | TGCGCCAGCAGCCCCGAGGGGGCAGGGGGCAATGAGCAGTTCTTC | CASSPEGAGGNEQFF
. | TRBJ2-7 | TRBV4-2 | . | TGTGCCAGCAGCCAGGACTTCTACGAGCAGTACTTC | CASSQDFYEQYF
. | TRBJ1-2 | TRBV10-3 | few | TGTGCCATCAGTGACAGGGGCGAGGGGAACTATGGCTACACCTTC | CAISDRGEGNYGYTF
TRBD1 | TRBJ1-4 | TRBV5-1 | . | TGCGCCAGCAACCAGGACCAGACAGGGGGGGGGACTAATGAAAAACTGTTTTTT | CASNQDQTGGGTNEKLFF
TRBD1 | TRBJ2-5 | TRBV15 | . | TGTGCCACCAGCAGAGGCGGGACAGGGGGCCAAGAGACCCAGTACTTC | CATSRGGTGGQETQYF
TRBD1 | TRBJ1-5 | TRBV28 | once | TGTGCCAGCAGGCCAGGGGGCAGCAATCAGCCCCAGCATTTT | CASRPGGSNQPQHF
TRBD1 | TRBJ1-2 | TRBV7-2 | . | TGTGCCAGCAGCTTAGACGGGACAGGGAAGTCGAATGGCTACACCTTC | CASSLDGTGKSNGYTF
. | TRBJ1-2 | TRBV11-3 | few | TGTGCCAGCAGCTTAGATCGCGGAAACTATGGCTACACCTTC | CASSLDRGNYGYTF
TRBD2 | TRBJ2-2 | TRBV11-2 | . | TGTGCCAGCAGCCACCGGGGGGGGGAGGTCGGGGAGCTGTTTTTT | CASSHRGGEVGELFF
TRBD2 | TRBJ2-5 | TRBV7-4 | once | TGTGCCAGCAGACCCACGGGGGGGAACTTCCAAGAGACCCAGTACTTC | CASRPTGGNFQETQYF
. | TRBJ1-5 | TRBV7-6 | . | TGTGCCAGCAGCTCGGCGGACAGTGTAGGGGATGGACCCCAGCATTTT | CASSSADSVGDGPQHF
. | TRBJ2-7 | TRBV6-6 | . | TGTGCCAGCAGTTCGGCTAGAGGGGGCTACGAGCAGTACTTC | CASSSARGGYEQYF
. | TRBJ1-6 | TRBV2 | once | TGTGCCAGCGGTGGACAGTCGCCTAATTCACCCCTCCACTTT | CASGGQSPNSPLHF
TRBD1 | TRBJ1-1 | TRBV7-8 | . | TGTGCCAGCAGCTTAGGGGGACAGACTGAAGCTTTCTTT | CASSLGGQTEAFF
. | TRBJ1-5 | TRBV28 | . | TGTGCCAGCGGGGGCAGGGAAGGTCTTAGCAATCAGCCCCAGCATTTT | CASGGREGLSNQPQHF
. | TRBJ2-6 | TRBV5-4 | . | TGTGCCAGCGGGGGCCTCCCCTCTGGGGCCAACGTCCTGACTTTC | CASGGLPSGANVLTF
. | TRBJ1-4 | TRBV4-1 | . | TGCGCCAGCAGCCAACATCTGGCCGGGGGTGGGGAAAAACTGTTTTTT | CASSQHLAGGGEKLFF
TRBD2 | TRBJ2-5 | TRBV5-1 | . | TGCGCCAGCAGCTACGGGACTAGCGGGGGGCAAGAGACCCAGTACTTC | CASSYGTSGGQETQYF
. | TRBJ1-5 | TRBV27 | . | TGTGCCAGCAGTTTACGAGACAGAAATCAGCCCCAGCATTTT | CASSLRDRNQPQHF
TRBD2 | TRBJ2-1 | TRBV5-1 | . | TGCGCCAGCAGCCCCCGGATTAGCGGGGGGTACAATGAGCAGTTCTTC | CASSPRISGGYNEQFF
TRBD2 | TRBJ2-2 | TRBV11-3 | . | TGTGCCAGCAGCCCGCGTGGGGGGGCGAACACCGGGGAGCTGTTTTTT | CASSPRGGANTGELFF
TRBD1 | TRBJ1-4 | TRBV28 | . | TGTGCCAGCAGTCCCTTGGGACAGGGTAATGAAAAACTGTTTTTT | CASSPLGQGNEKLFF
TRBD1 | TRBJ1-4 | TRBV5-1 | once | TGCGCCAGCAGCTTGGGACAGGGGGCGCTTGGAGAAAAACTGTTTTTT | CASSLGQGALGEKLFF
. | TRBJ2-3 | TRBV7-2 | . | TGTGCCAGCAGCCTACAGGGATGGGAAGATACGCAGTATTTT | CASSLQGWEDTQYF
TRBD2 | TRBJ2-3 | TRBV11-3 | . | TGTGCCAGCAGCTTAGGAGAGCGGGGGCCTAGATCAGATACGCAGTATTTT | CASSLGERGPRSDTQYF
. | TRBJ1-5 | TRBV19 | . | TGTGCCAGTAGTACCCGACTGATTAGCAATCAGCCCCAGCATTTT | CASSTRLISNQPQHF
. | TRBJ2-3 | TRBV7-2 | . | TGTGCCAGCAGCTCCGGCCCGCGGCGCAGCACAGATACGCAGTATTTT | CASSSGPRRSTDTQYF
TRBD2 | TRBJ2-7 | TRBV6-5 | . | TGTGCCAGCAGTTCCCGAGCGGGGGGTCCCTACGAGCAGTACTTC | CASSSRAGGPYEQYF
TRBD1 | TRBJ1-2 | TRBV7-2 | . | TGTGCCAGCAGCCCCAGACAGGGGGATGGCTACACCTTC | CASSPRQGDGYTF